The source of this T cell receptor (beta chain) is a study of T cells in Graves' hyperthyroidism and ophthalmopathy. Amplification of TCR beta CDR3 regions used RNA as the template. Using the HTBI primer set, a first-round RT-PCR was run on the TCR CDR3. TCRdb recomputed calls from the multiplex PCR reads with MiXCR, one row per CDR3 protein. The repertoire holds approximately 690,000 distinct CDR3 sequences, more than 12% seen once, with around 12% in the top ten. Trimming removed 4 bases from V and 0 bases from J, with 10 bases in between. This CDR3 has 15 residues. The germline CDR1 and CDR2 sequences are SGHTA and FQGTGA. General study findings and limits: Blood shared most expanded thyroid clonotypes above 0.001.

Concerning this clonotype itself: What it recognizes is unknown.

The sequencing sample was made of blood. The receptor's source is a woman aged 45 to 65 with Graves' ophthalmopathy. The chain couples TRBV7-3 to TRBJ2-1, with D uncertain. CDR3 nucleotide sequence: TGTGCCAGCAGCTCATCAATGAGCTCCTACAATGAGCAGTTCTTC. Protein sequence: CASSSSMSSYNEQFF. The full variable domain, with the rest looked up from reference TRBV7-3 and TRBJ2-1, is GAGVSQTPSNKVTEKGKYVELRCDPISGHTALYWYRQSLGQGPEFLIYFQGTGAADDSGLPNDRFFAVRPEGSVSTLKIQRTERGDSAVYLCASSSSMSSYNEQFFGPGTRLTVL.